Reported below is one T cell receptor (beta chain). As yet, its antigen is unknown. A single base separates this from a much larger clone, so it may be a read error. The data derive from a study of T cells in Graves' hyperthyroidism and ophthalmopathy. The wider study: Before treatment of any kind, peripheral blood was taken at initial diagnosis.

Clinical symptoms, serum thyroxine and TRAb, thyroid ultrasound and orbital computed tomography were used for the diagnoses. The authors took PBMCs from roughly 9.3 ml fresh peripheral blood. V lost 4 bases, J lost 4 bases, and 12 bases stayed unmatched. This CDR3 region has 16 residues. Germline loops: CDR1 SGHDN, CDR2 FVKESK. General study findings and limits: Blood also contained most expanded thyroid clonotypes above 0.001.

Amplification of TCR beta CDR3 regions was performed using RNA transcripts as template. The HTBI set primed first-round TCR CDR3 RT-PCR. TCRdb called the multiplex PCR reads again in MiXCR, with one record for every CDR3 protein. The repertoire has 620,000 or so distinct CDR3 sequences, roughly 15% of them found once; the top ten carry approximately 13%. Sample: blood. This chain connects TRBV14 to TRBJ2-5, with 7 bases that match TRBD1. The receptor was derived from a woman aged 45 to 65 with Graves' ophthalmopathy. The CDR3, as DNA: TGTGCCAGCAGCCGGATCGGACAGGAGGCGTCAGAGACCCAGTACTTC. Protein: CASSRIGQEASETQYF.